This T cell receptor beta chain emerged from a study of blood T cell repertoires in COVID-19. Study at large: Acute and convalescent COVID-19 specimens originated in the United States, Italy and Spain. PBMCs, B-cell-depleted T cells, or T cells were the source of the cDNA or gDNA that made up the material.

Per the authors' pipeline: Reference gene primer amplification gave nucleated cell count estimates. Clones were sequenced by immunoSEQ multiplex PCR, and TCRdb holds only the in-frame ones, with some missing. That table supplies the V and J calls and clone size; D and trimming were determined from the DNA. The data hold about 100,000 clones, with roughly 86% observed a single time. V lost 3 bases and J lost 7; bases outside the gene matches: 5. The CDR3 has 15 residues. From germline, CDR1 is SGHRS and CDR2 YFSETQ. The specimen was peripheral blood. The rearrangement joins TRBV5-1 to TRBJ2-1; 12 bases align to TRBD1. The source of this sequence is a woman aged 55-69 years in a cohort sampled during active or convalescent COVID-19. The CDR3 loop reads CASSWGQGARNEQFF. Here the CDR3 DNA reads TGCGCCAGCAGCTGGGGACAGGGGGCACGTAATGAGCAGTTCTTC.